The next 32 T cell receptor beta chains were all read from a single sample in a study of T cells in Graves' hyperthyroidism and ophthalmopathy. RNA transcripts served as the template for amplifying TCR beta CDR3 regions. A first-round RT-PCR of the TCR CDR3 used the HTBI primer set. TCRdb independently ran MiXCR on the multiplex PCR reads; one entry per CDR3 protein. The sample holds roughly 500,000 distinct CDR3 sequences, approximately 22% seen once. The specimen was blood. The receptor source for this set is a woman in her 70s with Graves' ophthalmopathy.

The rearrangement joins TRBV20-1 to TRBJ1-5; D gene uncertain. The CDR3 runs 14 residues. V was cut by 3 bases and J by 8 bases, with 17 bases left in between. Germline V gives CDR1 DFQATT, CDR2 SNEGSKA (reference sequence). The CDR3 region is CSASNFQSDEPQHF. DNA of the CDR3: TGCAGTGCTAGTAACTTCCAAAGTGACGAGCCCCAGCATTTT.

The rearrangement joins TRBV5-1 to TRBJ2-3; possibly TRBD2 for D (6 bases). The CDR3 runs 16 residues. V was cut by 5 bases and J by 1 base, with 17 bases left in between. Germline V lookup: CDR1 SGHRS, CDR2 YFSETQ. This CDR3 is CASSTGTVYGTDTQYF. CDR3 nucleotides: TGCGCCAGCAGTACCGGGACTGTCTATGGCACAGATACGCAGTATTTT.

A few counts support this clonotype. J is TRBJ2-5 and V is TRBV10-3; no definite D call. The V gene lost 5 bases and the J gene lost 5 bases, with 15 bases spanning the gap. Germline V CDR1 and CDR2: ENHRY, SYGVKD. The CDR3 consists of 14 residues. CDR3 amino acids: CAISQKATGETQYF. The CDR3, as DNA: TGTGCCATCAGTCAAAAGGCCACCGGGGAGACCCAGTACTTC.

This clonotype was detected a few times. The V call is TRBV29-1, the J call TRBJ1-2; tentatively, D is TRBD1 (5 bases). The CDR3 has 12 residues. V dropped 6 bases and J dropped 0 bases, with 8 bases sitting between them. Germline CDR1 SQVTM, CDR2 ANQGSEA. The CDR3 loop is CSVGGPNYGYTF. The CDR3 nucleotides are TGCAGCGTGGGGGGACCTAACTATGGCTACACCTTC.

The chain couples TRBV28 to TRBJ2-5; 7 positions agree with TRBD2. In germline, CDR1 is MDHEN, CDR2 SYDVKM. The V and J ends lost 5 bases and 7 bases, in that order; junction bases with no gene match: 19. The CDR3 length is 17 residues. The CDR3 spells CASSEVGTGRPGGTQYF. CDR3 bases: TGTGCCAGCAGTGAAGTGGGAACAGGCCGACCGGGGGGGACCCAGTACTTC.

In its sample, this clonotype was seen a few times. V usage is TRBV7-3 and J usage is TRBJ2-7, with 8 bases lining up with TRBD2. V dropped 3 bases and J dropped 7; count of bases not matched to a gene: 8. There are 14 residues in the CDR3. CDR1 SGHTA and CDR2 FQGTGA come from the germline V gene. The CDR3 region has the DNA TGTGCCAGCAGCTTGTCGGGAGGGAGCAGGGAGCAGTACTTC. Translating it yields CASSLSGGSREQYF.

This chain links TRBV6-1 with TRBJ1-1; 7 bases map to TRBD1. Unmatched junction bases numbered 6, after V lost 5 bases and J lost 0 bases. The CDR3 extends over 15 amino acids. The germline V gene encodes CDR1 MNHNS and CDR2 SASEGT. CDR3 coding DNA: TGTGCCAGCAGTCGTCCGACAGGGTTGAACACTGAAGCTTTCTTT. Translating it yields CASSRPTGLNTEAFF.

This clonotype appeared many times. The CDR3 reads CASSPGQGFQVAEAFF. Here the CDR3 DNA reads TGTGCCAGCAGCCCGGGACAGGGCTTTCAGGTTGCTGAAGCTTTCTTT. The chain uses TRBV28 and TRBJ1-1; 9 bases are a match to TRBD1. With V trimmed by 6 bases and J by 6 bases, 14 bases remained unmatched. Germline V gene sequence: CDR1 MDHEN, CDR2 SYDVKM. The CDR3 is made up of 16 amino acids.

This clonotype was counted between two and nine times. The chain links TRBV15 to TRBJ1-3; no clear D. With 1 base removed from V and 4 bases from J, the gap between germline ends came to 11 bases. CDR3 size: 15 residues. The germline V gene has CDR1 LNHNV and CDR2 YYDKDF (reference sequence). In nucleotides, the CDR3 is TGTGCCACCAGCAGAGCTAAGCTTACCGGAAACACCATATATTTT. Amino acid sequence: CATSRAKLTGNTIYF.

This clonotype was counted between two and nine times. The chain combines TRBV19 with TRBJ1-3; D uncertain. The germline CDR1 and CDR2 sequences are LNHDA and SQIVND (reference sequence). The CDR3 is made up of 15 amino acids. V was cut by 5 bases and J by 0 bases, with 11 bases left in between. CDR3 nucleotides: TGTGCCAGTAGTTTATGGGCCGGCTCTGGAAACACCATATATTTT. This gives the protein CASSLWAGSGNTIYF.

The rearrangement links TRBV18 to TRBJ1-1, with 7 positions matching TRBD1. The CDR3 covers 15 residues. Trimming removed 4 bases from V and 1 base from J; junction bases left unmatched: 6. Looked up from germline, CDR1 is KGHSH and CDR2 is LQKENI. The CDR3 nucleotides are TGTGCCAGCTCACTCCGGGACAGACAGAACACTGAAGCTTTCTTT. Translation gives CASSLRDRQNTEAFF.

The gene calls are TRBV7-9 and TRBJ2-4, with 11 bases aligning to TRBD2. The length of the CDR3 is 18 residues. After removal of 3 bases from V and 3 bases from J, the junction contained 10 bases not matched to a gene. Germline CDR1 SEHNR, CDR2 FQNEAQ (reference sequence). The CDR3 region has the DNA TGTGCCAGCAGCTTTTTGGCTAGCGGGAGGCGCGGCAAAAACATTCAGTACTTC. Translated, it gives CASSFLASGRRGKNIQYF.

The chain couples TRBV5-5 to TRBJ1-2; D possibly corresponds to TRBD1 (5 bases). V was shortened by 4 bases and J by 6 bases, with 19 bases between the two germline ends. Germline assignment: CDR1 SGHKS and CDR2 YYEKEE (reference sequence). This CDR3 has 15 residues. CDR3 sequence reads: CASSPHGRATDGYTF. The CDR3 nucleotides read TGTGCCAGCAGCCCCCACGGCAGGGCAACGGATGGCTACACCTTC.

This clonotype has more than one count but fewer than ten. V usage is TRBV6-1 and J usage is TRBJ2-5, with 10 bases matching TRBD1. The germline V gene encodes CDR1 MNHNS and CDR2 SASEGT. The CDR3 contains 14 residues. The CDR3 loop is CATSDRGVLKTQYF. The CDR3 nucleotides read TGTGCGACGTCGGACAGGGGGGTATTGAAGACCCAGTACTTC.

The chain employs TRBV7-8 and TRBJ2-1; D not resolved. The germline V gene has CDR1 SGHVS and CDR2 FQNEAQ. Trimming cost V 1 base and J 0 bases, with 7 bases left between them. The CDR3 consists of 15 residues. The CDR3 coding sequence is TGTGCCAGCAGCTTAGTTCCCTTCTCCTACAATGAGCAGTTCTTC. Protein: CASSLVPFSYNEQFF.

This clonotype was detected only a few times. The CDR3 loop is CAWTPYRGTAYEQYF. The CDR3 DNA sequence: TGTGCCTGGACGCCCTACAGGGGCACCGCCTACGAGCAGTACTTC. This sequence joins TRBV30 and TRBJ2-7, with 7 bases aligning to TRBD1. Germline loops: CDR1 GTSNPN, CDR2 SVGIG (reference sequence). V dropped 4 bases and J dropped 2; count of bases not matched to a gene: 11. The CDR3 length is 15 residues.

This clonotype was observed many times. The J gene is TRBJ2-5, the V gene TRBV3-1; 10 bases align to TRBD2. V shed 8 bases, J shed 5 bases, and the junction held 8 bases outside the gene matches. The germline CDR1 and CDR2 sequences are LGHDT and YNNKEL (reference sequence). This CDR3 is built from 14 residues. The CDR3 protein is CASRGGSGGETQYF. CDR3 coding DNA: TGTGCCAGCCGTGGCGGTAGCGGGGGGGAGACCCAGTACTTC.

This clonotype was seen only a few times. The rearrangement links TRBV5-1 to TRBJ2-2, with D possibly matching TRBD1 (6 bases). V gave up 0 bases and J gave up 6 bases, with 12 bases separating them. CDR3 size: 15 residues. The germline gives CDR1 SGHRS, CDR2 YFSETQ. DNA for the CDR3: TGCGCCAGCAGCTTGGACAGGGCGGCGGCCGGGGAGCTGTTTTTT. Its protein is CASSLDRAAAGELFF.

The CDR3 protein is CASSYSGLGSNQPQHF. The CDR3 DNA reads TGTGCCAGCAGTTACTCGGGACTTGGGAGCAATCAGCCCCAGCATTTT. The chain joins TRBV6-2 or TRBV6-3 to TRBJ1-5, with D tentatively TRBD1 (5 bases). V dropped 0 bases and J dropped 1 base, with 10 bases sitting between them. Germline lookup yields CDR1 MNHEY and CDR2 SVGEGT. The CDR3 contains 16 residues.

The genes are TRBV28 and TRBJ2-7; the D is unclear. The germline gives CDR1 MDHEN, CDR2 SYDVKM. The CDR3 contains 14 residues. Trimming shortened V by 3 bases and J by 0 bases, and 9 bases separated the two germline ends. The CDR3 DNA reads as TGTGCCAGCAGTTTGGCAACTACCTCCTACGAGCAGTACTTC. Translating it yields CASSLATTSYEQYF.

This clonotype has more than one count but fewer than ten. Written as DNA, the CDR3 is TGTGCCAGCACGGGATGGGACAGAACCTACGAGCAGTACTTC. This sequence encodes CASTGWDRTYEQYF. The gene calls are TRBV3-1 and TRBJ2-7; the match to TRBD1 covers 7 bases. The CDR3 loop spans 14 amino acids. From germline, CDR1 is LGHDT and CDR2 YNNKEL (reference sequence). The junction had 8 bases not matched to a gene; V was cut back by 7 bases and J by 2 bases.

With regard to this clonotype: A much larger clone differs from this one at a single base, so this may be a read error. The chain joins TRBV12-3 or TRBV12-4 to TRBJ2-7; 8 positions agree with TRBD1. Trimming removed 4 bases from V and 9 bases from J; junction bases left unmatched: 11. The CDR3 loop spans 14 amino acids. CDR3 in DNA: TGTGCCAGCAGTTCAGCCGGACAGGGTGGACGGCAGTACTTC. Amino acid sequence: CASSSAGQGGRQYF.

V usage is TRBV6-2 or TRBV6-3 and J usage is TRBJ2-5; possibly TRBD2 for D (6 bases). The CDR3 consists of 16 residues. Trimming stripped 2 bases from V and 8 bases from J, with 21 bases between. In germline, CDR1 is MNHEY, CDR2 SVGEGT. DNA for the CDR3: TGTGCCAGCAGTTACCCCCCGGGCGGGGCCGGGAGAACCCAGTACTTC. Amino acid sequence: CASSYPPGGAGRTQYF.

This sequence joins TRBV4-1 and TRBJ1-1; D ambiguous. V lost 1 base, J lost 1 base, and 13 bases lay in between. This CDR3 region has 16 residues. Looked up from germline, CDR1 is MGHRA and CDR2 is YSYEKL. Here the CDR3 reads CASSQGHQDQNTEAFF. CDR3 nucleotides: TGCGCCAGCAGCCAAGGACATCAGGACCAGAACACTGAAGCTTTCTTT.

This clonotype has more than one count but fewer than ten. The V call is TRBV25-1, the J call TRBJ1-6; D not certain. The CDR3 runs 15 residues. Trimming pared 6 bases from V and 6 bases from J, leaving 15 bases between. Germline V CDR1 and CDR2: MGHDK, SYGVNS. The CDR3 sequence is CASRAPGFSNSPLHF. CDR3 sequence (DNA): TGTGCCAGCAGAGCTCCGGGATTTAGTAATTCACCCCTCCACTTT.

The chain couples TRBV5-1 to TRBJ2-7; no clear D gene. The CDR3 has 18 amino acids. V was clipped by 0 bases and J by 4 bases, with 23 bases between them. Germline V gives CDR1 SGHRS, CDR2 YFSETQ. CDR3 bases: TGCGCCAGCAGCTTGGGTTCTGGTTTATTGGGGTCCAGATACGAGCAGTACTTC. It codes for CASSLGSGLLGSRYEQYF.

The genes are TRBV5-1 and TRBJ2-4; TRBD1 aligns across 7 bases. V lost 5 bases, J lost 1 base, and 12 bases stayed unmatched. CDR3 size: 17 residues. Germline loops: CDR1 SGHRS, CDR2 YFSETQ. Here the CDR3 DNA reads TGCGCCAGCAGGGGGATCGGACAGGCCGCGGCCAAAAACATTCAGTACTTC. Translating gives CASRGIGQAAAKNIQYF.

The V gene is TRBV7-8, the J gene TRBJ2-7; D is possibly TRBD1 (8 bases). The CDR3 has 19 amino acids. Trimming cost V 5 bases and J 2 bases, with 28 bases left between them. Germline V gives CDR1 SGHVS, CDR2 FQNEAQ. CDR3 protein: CASSLSGRGGQGAAYEQYF. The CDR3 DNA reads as TGTGCCAGCAGCCTCTCAGGGAGGGGGGGGCAGGGGGCTGCCTACGAGCAGTACTTC. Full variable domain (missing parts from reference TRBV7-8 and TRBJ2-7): GAGVSQSPRYKVAKRGQDVALRCDPISGHVSLFWYQQALGQGPEFLTYFQNEAQLDKSGLPSDRFFAERPEGSVSTLKIQRTQQEDSAVYLCASSLSGRGGQGAAYEQYFGPGTRLTVT.

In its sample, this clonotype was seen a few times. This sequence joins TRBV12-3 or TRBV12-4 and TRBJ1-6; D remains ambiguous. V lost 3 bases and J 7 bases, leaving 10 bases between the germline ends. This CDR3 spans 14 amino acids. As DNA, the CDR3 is TGTGCCAGCAGTTTTAACGGCCAAAATTCACCCCTCCACTTT. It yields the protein CASSFNGQNSPLHF.

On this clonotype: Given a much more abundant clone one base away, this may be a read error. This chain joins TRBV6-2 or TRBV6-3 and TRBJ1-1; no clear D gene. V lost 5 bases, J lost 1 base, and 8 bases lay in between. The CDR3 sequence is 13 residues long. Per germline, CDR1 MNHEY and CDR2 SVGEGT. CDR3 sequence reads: CASSARGNTEAFF. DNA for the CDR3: TGTGCCAGCAGTGCCCGGGGGAACACTGAAGCTTTCTTT.

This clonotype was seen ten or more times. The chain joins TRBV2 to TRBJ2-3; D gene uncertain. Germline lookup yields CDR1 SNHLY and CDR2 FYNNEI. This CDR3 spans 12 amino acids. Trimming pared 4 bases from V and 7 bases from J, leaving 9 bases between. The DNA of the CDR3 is TGTGCCAGCAGTGTACAAGTCTATACGCAGTATTTT. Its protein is CASSVQVYTQYF.

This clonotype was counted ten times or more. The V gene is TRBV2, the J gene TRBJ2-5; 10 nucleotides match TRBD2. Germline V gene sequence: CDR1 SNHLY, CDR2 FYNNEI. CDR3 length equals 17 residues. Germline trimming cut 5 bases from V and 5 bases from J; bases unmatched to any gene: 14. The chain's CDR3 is CASSLGLASYGTETQYF. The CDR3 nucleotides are TGTGCCAGCAGTTTGGGACTAGCGTCCTATGGTACGGAGACCCAGTACTTC.